This T cell receptor beta chain was found in a study of cytomegalovirus exposure and HLA in healthy donors. Amplification used 60 Vbeta primers and 13 Jbeta primers. Assay: immunoSEQ multiplex PCR; the TCRdb copy retains only in-frame clones and omits some. The sample includes roughly 190,000 clones. Trimming took 2 bases from V and 8 from J; bases not matched to a gene: 7. The length of the CDR3 is 15 residues. Germline V lookup: CDR1 MNHEY, CDR2 SVGAGI. This rearrangement joins TRBV6-5 to TRBJ1-4; 8 bases map to TRBD1. Sequencing was done on a sample of PBMCs. The clonotype comes from a woman between 18 and 29 years old in good health and CMV-seropositive. Here the CDR3 reads CASSYGTGGLEKLFF. The CDR3 DNA reads as TGTGCCAGCAGTTACGGCACAGGGGGGTTGGAAAAACTGTTTTTT.